A selection of T cell receptor beta chains follows, all from one sample in a study of cytomegalovirus exposure and HLA in healthy donors. TCRdb's copy holds only in-frame clones and misses some; the assay was immunoSEQ multiplex PCR. Found here are more than 95,000 clones, around 62% of them singletons; the top ten hold roughly 8.6%. The source material was PBMCs. The source is a middle-aged woman in good health and CMV-seropositive. Both conserved end residues are part of each CDR3. D genes are given only for firm matches. Clone sizes are given selectively: once, few, many, or a class where the clone is expanded.

clone_size: NA
v_call: TRBV20-1
d_call: NA
j_call: TRBJ2-7
cdr3_nt: TGCAGTGTGAGCGGCTACTACGAGCAGTACTTC
cdr3_aa: CSVSGYYEQYF

clone_size: few
v_call: TRBV7-9
d_call: NA
j_call: TRBJ1-1
cdr3_nt: TGTGCCAGCAGCGTTTCGGTGAACACTGAAGCTTTCTTT
cdr3_aa: CASSVSVNTEAFF

clone_size: few
v_call: TRBV6-5
d_call: NA
j_call: TRBJ1-2
cdr3_nt: TGTGCCAGCAGCTACCAAGGCGGCTGGGACTATGGCTACACCTTC
cdr3_aa: CASSYQGGWDYGYTF

clone_size: NA
v_call: TRBV6-6
d_call: NA
j_call: TRBJ1-5
cdr3_nt: TGTGCCAGCAGTTACTCACAGGCTAGTAATCAGCCCCAGCATTTT
cdr3_aa: CASSYSQASNQPQHF

clone_size: NA
v_call: TRBV7-8
d_call: TRBD1
j_call: TRBJ1-4
cdr3_nt: TGTGCCAGCGGGACAGCAACTAATGAAAAACTGTTTTTT
cdr3_aa: CASGTATNEKLFF

clone_size: NA
v_call: TRBV2
d_call: TRBD2
j_call: TRBJ2-5
cdr3_nt: TGTGCCAGCAGTGTGGCGGGAGGGCCCCAGTACTTC
cdr3_aa: CASSVAGGPQYF

clone_size: NA
v_call: TRBV2
d_call: TRBD1
j_call: TRBJ1-3
cdr3_nt: TGTGCCAGCAGTGAAAACAGGGGGGGTGGAAACACCATATATTTT
cdr3_aa: CASSENRGGGNTIYF

clone_size: few
v_call: TRBV5-1
d_call: TRBD1
j_call: TRBJ2-7
cdr3_nt: TGCGCCAGCCGACAGGGGTCCTCCTACGAGCAGTACTTC
cdr3_aa: CASRQGSSYEQYF

clone_size: few
v_call: TRBV19
d_call: TRBD1
j_call: TRBJ2-5
cdr3_nt: TGTGCCACTTCGGACAGGGCCCTCTACCAAGAGACCCAGTACTTC
cdr3_aa: CATSDRALYQETQYF

clone_size: NA
v_call: TRBV2
d_call: TRBD1
j_call: TRBJ2-1
cdr3_nt: TGTGCCAGCAGGAGGCGACAGGGGGCGAGTAATGAGCAGTTCTTC
cdr3_aa: CASRRRQGASNEQFF

clone_size: NA
v_call: TRBV13
d_call: NA
j_call: TRBJ2-1
cdr3_nt: TGTGCCAGCAGCCACCCGCAGGGGTCTTCCTCCTACAATGAGCAGTTCTTC
cdr3_aa: CASSHPQGSSSYNEQFF

clone_size: once
v_call: TRBV30
d_call: TRBD1
j_call: TRBJ1-4
cdr3_nt: TGTGCCTGGAGGGGACAGGGTGTGGAGGAAAAACTGTTTTTT
cdr3_aa: CAWRGQGVEEKLFF